This T cell receptor beta chain appears in the sequencing data of a study of Ad26.COV2.S vaccination and SARS-CoV-2 variants. Study overall: Ad26.COV2.S shots went into the muscle once or twice, 56 days apart. Findings of the study overall: Reportedly, after vaccination the spike-specific CD8+ and CD4+ T cell responses displayed substantial breadth. The study found higher spike-specific TCR breadth in vaccine than placebo recipients.

TCRdb keeps only in-frame clones here, not all; method: immunoSEQ multiplex PCR. In the table there are approximately 410,000 clones, roughly 88% of which are singletons. Worth noting for this clone: Its antigen is undetermined.

CDR1 and CDR2 from the germline V gene are SEHNR and FQNEAQ (reference sequence). Trimming took off 6 bases at V and 2 bases at J, with 17 bases between the two ends. The length of the CDR3 is 16 residues. Treatment given: around 19 received Ad26.COV2.S at low or high dose, single or two shots; about 5 received placebo; per-sample allocation not given. Samples came from day 63 after the first vaccine or placebo injection. This adult donor, from Boston, was 18-55 years old. This chain connects TRBV7-9 to TRBJ2-1; D might be TRBD1 (6 bases). The starting material was peripheral blood, obtained in a trial of Ad26.COV2.S vaccine versus placebo. The source of this sequence is a person between 18 and 65 years old who received the Ad26.COV2.S COVID-19 vaccine or a placebo. CDR3 protein: CASSSYRAGTYNEQFF. The CDR3 DNA is TGTGCCAGCAGTTCCTACAGGGCGGGTACCTACAATGAGCAGTTCTTC.